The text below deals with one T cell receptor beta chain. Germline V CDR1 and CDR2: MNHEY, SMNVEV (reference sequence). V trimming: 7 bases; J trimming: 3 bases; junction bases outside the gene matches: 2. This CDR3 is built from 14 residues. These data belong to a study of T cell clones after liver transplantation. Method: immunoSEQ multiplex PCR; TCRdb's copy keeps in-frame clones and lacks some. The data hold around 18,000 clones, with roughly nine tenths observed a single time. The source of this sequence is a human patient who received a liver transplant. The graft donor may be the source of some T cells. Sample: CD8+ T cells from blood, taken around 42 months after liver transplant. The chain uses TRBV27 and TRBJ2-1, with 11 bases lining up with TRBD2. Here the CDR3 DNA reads TGTGCCAGCACCCTAGCGGGAGGCTACAATGAGCAGTTCTTC. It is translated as CASTLAGGYNEQFF.